This TCR beta chain was sequenced for a study of CD8 T cells in Susac syndrome. An amount of RNA that ranged from roughly 0.45 to 1 ug was reverse transcribed with random hexamers. TCRdb reanalysed the immunoSEQ multiplex PCR reads using MiXCR and keeps one entry per CDR3 protein. The sample consists of 95,000 to 150,000 distinct CDR3 sequences, 90% to 95% of them appearing once. The CDR3 length is 18 residues. Germline CDR1 reads SGHTA; CDR2 reads FQGNSA. Losses at the gene ends were 3 bases for V and 2 bases for J; bases not matched to a gene: 12. The TCR originated in a human donor in good health. The genes are TRBV7-2 and TRBJ2-7, with 11 positions matching TRBD2. The sequencing input was CD4+ T cells from PBMCs. The DNA for the CDR3 is TGTGCCAGCAGCTTGGGGCACCGTAATAGCGGGAGGGCCTACGAGCAGTACTTC. It codes for CASSLGHRNSGRAYEQYF.